The T cell receptor beta chain described here comes from a study of PD-L1 blockade in urothelial cancer. At the level of the study: The authors examined blood 3 weeks (second dose) and 6 weeks after treatment start.

As to time point: peripheral blood 6 weeks after treatment start. V was clipped by 4 bases and J by 0 bases, with 21 bases between them. CDR3 length: 19 amino acids. Germline CDR1 LNHDA, CDR2 SQIVND (reference sequence). The repertoire was sequenced with immunoSEQ multiplex PCR; TCRdb's copy has only in-frame clones and lacks some. The sample records around 46,000 clones, 88% being singletons. The chain has TRBV19 and TRBJ2-2; a weak D match, TRBD1 (6 bases). The sequenced sample was PBMCs, obtained around atezolizumab (anti-PD-L1) treatment. The sequence came from a man in his 60s with urothelial cancer. DNA of the CDR3: TGTGCCAGTAGTAGCTGGCCTGACAGGCCACCTCCGAACACCGGGGAGCTGTTTTTT. Amino acid sequence: CASSSWPDRPPPNTGELFF.